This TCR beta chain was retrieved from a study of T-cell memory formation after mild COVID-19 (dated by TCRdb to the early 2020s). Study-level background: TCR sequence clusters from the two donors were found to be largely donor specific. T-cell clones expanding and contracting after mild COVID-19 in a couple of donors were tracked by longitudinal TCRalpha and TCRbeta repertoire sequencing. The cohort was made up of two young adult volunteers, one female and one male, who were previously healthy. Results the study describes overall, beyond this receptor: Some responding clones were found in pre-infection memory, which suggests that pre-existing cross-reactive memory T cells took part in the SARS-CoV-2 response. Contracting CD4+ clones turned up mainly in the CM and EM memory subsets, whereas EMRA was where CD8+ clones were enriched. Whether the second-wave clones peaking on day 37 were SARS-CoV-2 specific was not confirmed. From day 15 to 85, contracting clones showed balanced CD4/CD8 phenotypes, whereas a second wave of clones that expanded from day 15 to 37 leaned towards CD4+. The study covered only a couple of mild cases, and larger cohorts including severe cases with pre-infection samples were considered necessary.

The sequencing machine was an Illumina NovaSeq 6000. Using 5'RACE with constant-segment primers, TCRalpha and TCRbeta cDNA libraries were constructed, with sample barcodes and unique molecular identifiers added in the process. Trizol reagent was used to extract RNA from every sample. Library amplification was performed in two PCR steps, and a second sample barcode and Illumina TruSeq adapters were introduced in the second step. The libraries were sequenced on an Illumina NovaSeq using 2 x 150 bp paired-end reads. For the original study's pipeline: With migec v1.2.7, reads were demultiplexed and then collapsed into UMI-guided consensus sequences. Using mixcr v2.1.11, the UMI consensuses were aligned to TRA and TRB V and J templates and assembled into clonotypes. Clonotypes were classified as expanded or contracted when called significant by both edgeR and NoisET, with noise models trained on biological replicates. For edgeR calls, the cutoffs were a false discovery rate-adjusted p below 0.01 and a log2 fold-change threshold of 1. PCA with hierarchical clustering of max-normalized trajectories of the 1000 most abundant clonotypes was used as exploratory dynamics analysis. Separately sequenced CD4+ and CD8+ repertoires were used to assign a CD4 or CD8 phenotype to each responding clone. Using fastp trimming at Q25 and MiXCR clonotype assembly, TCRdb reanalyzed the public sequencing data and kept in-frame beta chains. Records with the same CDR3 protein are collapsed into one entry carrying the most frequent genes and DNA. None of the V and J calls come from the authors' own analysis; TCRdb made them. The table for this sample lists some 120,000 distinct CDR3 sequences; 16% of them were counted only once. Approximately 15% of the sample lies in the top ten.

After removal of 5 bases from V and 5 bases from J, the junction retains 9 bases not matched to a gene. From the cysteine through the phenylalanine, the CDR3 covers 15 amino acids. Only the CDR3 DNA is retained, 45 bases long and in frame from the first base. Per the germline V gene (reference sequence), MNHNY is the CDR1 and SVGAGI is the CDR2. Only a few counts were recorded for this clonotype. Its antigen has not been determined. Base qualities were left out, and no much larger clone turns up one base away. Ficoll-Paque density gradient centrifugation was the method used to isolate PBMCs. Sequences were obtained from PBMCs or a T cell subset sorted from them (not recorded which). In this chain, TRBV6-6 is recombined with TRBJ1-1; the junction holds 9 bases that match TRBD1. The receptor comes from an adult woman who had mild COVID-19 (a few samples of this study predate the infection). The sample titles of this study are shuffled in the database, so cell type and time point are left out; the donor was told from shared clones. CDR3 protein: CASSQSGTGPTEAFF. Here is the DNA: TGTGCCAGCAGTCAATCCGGGACAGGGCCTACTGAAGCTTTCTTT.